These T cell receptor beta chains were read from a single sample in a study of preoperative IRX-2 immunotherapy in early breast cancer. Sequencing was performed with immunoSEQ multiplex PCR; in TCRdb, only in-frame clones are kept and a portion is missing. The sample consists of over 55,000 clones, roughly 94% of them appearing once. This sample was taken from a patient treated with IRX-2 immunotherapy. The receptors stem from a human donor with breast cancer. Both conserved end residues are part of each CDR3. A D gene is named only where the DNA matches it firmly. Expanded clones are given a class, and other clones once, few, many or no size at all.

D: -
J: TRBJ2-7
V: TRBV10-3
size: -
DNA: TGTGCCATCAGTGAGTCGACGGGGGCGCGCGACGAGCAGTACTTC
CDR3: CAISESTGARDEQYF

D: -
J: TRBJ1-5
V: TRBV28
size: -
DNA: TGTGCCAGCAGCTCCTTTGGGGGGAGCAATCAGCCCCAGCATTTT
CDR3: CASSSFGGSNQPQHF

D: -
J: TRBJ2-7
V: TRBV27
size: -
DNA: TGTGCCAGCAGTTTAAGCGGCCACCTCTACGAGCAGTACTTC
CDR3: CASSLSGHLYEQYF

D: TRBD2
J: TRBJ2-5
V: TRBV5-4
size: -
DNA: TGTGCCAGCAGCTTGGGACTAGCGGGTTACCAAGAGACCCAGTACTTC
CDR3: CASSLGLAGYQETQYF

D: -
J: TRBJ2-7
V: TRBV29-1
size: -
DNA: TGCAGCGTTATCACTGACCAGCCACCCTACGAGCAGTACTTC
CDR3: CSVITDQPPYEQYF

D: -
J: TRBJ2-2
V: TRBV11-3
size: -
DNA: TGTGCCAGCAGCTTAGACCTTATCGGGCTGTTTTTT
CDR3: CASSLDLIGLFF

D: -
J: TRBJ2-7
V: TRBV2
size: -
DNA: TGTGCCATACGCCTTCAGGGGTACGAGCAGTACTTC
CDR3: CAIRLQGYEQYF

D: -
J: TRBJ2-1
V: TRBV6-6
size: -
DNA: TGTGCCAGCAATACCCCGGACATCTCCTTGGATGAGCAGTTCTTC
CDR3: CASNTPDISLDEQFF

D: -
J: TRBJ2-3
V: TRBV4-3
size: -
DNA: TGCGCCAGCAGCCAAGTGCTCAATCGCGTAGATACGCAGTATTTT
CDR3: CASSQVLNRVDTQYF

D: -
J: TRBJ2-1
V: TRBV5-4
size: -
DNA: TGTGCCAGCAGCCCCTCGGGAGTAAGCTCCTACAATGAGCAGTTCTTC
CDR3: CASSPSGVSSYNEQFF

D: -
J: TRBJ2-7
V: TRBV28
size: -
DNA: TGTGCCAGCAGTACAAACGAGCAGTACTTC
CDR3: CASSTNEQYF

D: -
J: TRBJ1-5
V: TRBV5-6
size: -
DNA: TGTGCCAGCAGCTTAGGCAGGGGTGGGCAGCCCCAGCATTTT
CDR3: CASSLGRGGQPQHF

D: -
J: TRBJ1-2
V: TRBV19
size: -
DNA: TGTGCCAGTAGTATAGAGGGGTATGGCTACACCTTC
CDR3: CASSIEGYGYTF

D: TRBD1
J: TRBJ1-2
V: TRBV27
size: -
DNA: TGTGCCAGCAGTCCCTCAGGGGGCTTTGAGGGCTACACCTTC
CDR3: CASSPSGGFEGYTF

D: TRBD2
J: TRBJ2-1
V: TRBV11-3
size: -
DNA: TGTGCCAGCAGCTTAGTCCGCGGGAGCGTCCAGTTCTTC
CDR3: CASSLVRGSVQFF

D: -
J: TRBJ2-7
V: TRBV28
size: -
DNA: TGTGCCAGCAGCCGCTCCGACAGGTCCGGGGAGCAGTACTTC
CDR3: CASSRSDRSGEQYF

D: -
J: TRBJ2-1
V: TRBV11-1
size: once
DNA: TGTGCCAGCAGCCGCAACCGCTATGAGCAGTTCTTC
CDR3: CASSRNRYEQFF

D: -
J: TRBJ2-7
V: TRBV27
size: -
DNA: TGTGCCAGCAGTTTATGGGCAGGGATTCCCTACGAGCAGTACTTC
CDR3: CASSLWAGIPYEQYF

D: TRBD2
J: TRBJ2-1
V: TRBV28
size: -
DNA: TGTGCCAGCAGTATTAGCGGGGAGTACAATGAGCAGTTCTTC
CDR3: CASSISGEYNEQFF

D: -
J: TRBJ2-3
V: TRBV11-1
size: -
DNA: TGTGCCAGCAGCACTAGTTGGCTCGCCCCAGATACGCAGTATTTT
CDR3: CASSTSWLAPDTQYF

D: -
J: TRBJ2-1
V: TRBV4-3
size: -
DNA: TGCGCCAGCAGCCAAAGCCCTGGGGGGAGCTCCTACAATGAGCAGTTCTTC
CDR3: CASSQSPGGSSYNEQFF

D: TRBD1
J: TRBJ2-3
V: TRBV7-2
size: once
DNA: TGTGCCAGCAGCTTAGGTCCGGCAGGGGGCGCGGGTACGCAGTATTTT
CDR3: CASSLGPAGGAGTQYF

D: -
J: TRBJ1-1
V: TRBV18
size: -
DNA: TGTGCCAGCTCACCACTAGTGGTAGAGAACACTGAAGCTTTCTTT
CDR3: CASSPLVVENTEAFF

D: -
J: TRBJ1-5
V: TRBV4-1
size: -
DNA: TGCGCCAGCAGCCAAGTGCTGGGCACCCCCCAGCATTTT
CDR3: CASSQVLGTPQHF

D: TRBD1
J: TRBJ2-3
V: TRBV5-1
size: once
DNA: TGCGCCAGCAGCTTCGGGTGGACAGGGGGCCTAGATACGCAGTATTTT
CDR3: CASSFGWTGGLDTQYF

D: -
J: TRBJ2-6
V: TRBV4-3
size: -
DNA: TGCGCCAGCAGCCAAGAAACACAGGGCTCTGGGGCCAACGTCCTGACTTTC
CDR3: CASSQETQGSGANVLTF

D: -
J: TRBJ2-1
V: TRBV15
size: -
DNA: TGTGCCACCAGCCTCGGGGACCATGAGCAGTTCTTC
CDR3: CATSLGDHEQFF

D: -
J: TRBJ2-1
V: TRBV5-4
size: -
DNA: TGTGCCAGCACCATCTCGGTGGTCAGCAGCTCCTACAATGAGCAGTTCTTC
CDR3: CASTISVVSSSYNEQFF

D: TRBD2
J: TRBJ2-2
V: TRBV4-3
size: -
DNA: TGCGCCAGCAGCCAAGGGAAGGTTGCCGGGAGGGGGCTGTTTTTT
CDR3: CASSQGKVAGRGLFF

D: -
J: TRBJ1-1
V: TRBV7-6
size: -
DNA: TGTGCCAGCAGCTTAGACGCACTGAACACTGAAGCTTTCTTT
CDR3: CASSLDALNTEAFF

D: -
J: TRBJ2-3
V: TRBV6-5
size: -
DNA: TGTGCCAGCAGCTGGGACTTCACAGATACGCAGTATTTT
CDR3: CASSWDFTDTQYF

D: TRBD2
J: TRBJ2-5
V: TRBV6-5
size: -
DNA: TGTGCCAGCAGCCGACTAGCGGGGGGGTTCGAGACCCAGTACTTC
CDR3: CASSRLAGGFETQYF

D: -
J: TRBJ2-3
V: TRBV5-1
size: -
DNA: TGCGCCAGCAGCTTGTTCGGCCCTTTCACAGATACGCAGTATTTT
CDR3: CASSLFGPFTDTQYF

D: -
J: TRBJ2-3
V: TRBV4-1
size: -
DNA: TGCGCCAGCAGCCAACAGGGGGGAAATACGCAGTATTTT
CDR3: CASSQQGGNTQYF

D: TRBD1
J: TRBJ2-7
V: TRBV28
size: -
DNA: TGTGCCAGCAGTTTTAACGCCGGGACAGGGGAAGACGAGCAGTACTTC
CDR3: CASSFNAGTGEDEQYF

D: TRBD2
J: TRBJ2-7
V: TRBV5-1
size: -
DNA: TGCGCCAGCAGCTTCACTAGCGGGGGGGAATACGAGCAGTACTTC
CDR3: CASSFTSGGEYEQYF

D: -
J: TRBJ2-5
V: TRBV7-7
size: -
DNA: TGTGCCAGCAGCTTAGGCTCAACAGCCCAAGAGACCCAGTACTTC
CDR3: CASSLGSTAQETQYF

D: TRBD2
J: TRBJ2-5
V: TRBV5-4
size: -
DNA: TGTGCCAGCAGCCAAATCGGACTAGCGGGAGGGCAGGTAGAGACCCAGTACTTC
CDR3: CASSQIGLAGGQVETQYF

D: -
J: TRBJ1-3
V: TRBV7-7
size: -
DNA: TGTGCCAGCAGCGCGTTAGGGACAGGAAACACCATATATTTT
CDR3: CASSALGTGNTIYF

D: -
J: TRBJ1-2
V: TRBV4-3
size: -
DNA: TGCGCCAGCAGCCAAGTTCCCTCGGTACCCTATGGCTACACCTTC
CDR3: CASSQVPSVPYGYTF

D: -
J: TRBJ2-5
V: TRBV15
size: few
DNA: TGTGCCACCAGCAGAGACCGGGCCCAAGAGACCCAGTACTTC
CDR3: CATSRDRAQETQYF

D: TRBD2
J: TRBJ2-7
V: TRBV4-3
size: -
DNA: TGCGCCAGCAGCCAAGGAGGACTAGCGGGAGTCTACGAGCAGTACTTC
CDR3: CASSQGGLAGVYEQYF

D: TRBD1
J: TRBJ2-7
V: TRBV6-6
size: -
DNA: TGTGCCAGCAGGAGATCGGGACAGACCTACGAGCAGTACTTC
CDR3: CASRRSGQTYEQYF

D: -
J: TRBJ2-7
V: TRBV2
size: -
DNA: TGTGCCAGCATGGCTTGGGAGAGGGGCACCTACGAGCAGTACTTC
CDR3: CASMAWERGTYEQYF

D: -
J: TRBJ1-5
V: TRBV2
size: -
DNA: TGTGCCAGCAGTGACGGCGTGGGGGGAAGCAATCAGCCCCAGCATTTT
CDR3: CASSDGVGGSNQPQHF

D: TRBD1
J: TRBJ1-5
V: TRBV5-5
size: -
DNA: TGTGCCAGCAGCTTCGGGACAGAGGGTCAGCCCCAGCATTTT
CDR3: CASSFGTEGQPQHF

D: TRBD1
J: TRBJ2-5
V: TRBV7-2
size: -
DNA: TGTGCCAGCAGCTTCAGTCCCGGGACAGGGACGACGACCCAGTACTTC
CDR3: CASSFSPGTGTTTQYF

D: -
J: TRBJ2-4
V: TRBV11-2
size: -
DNA: TGTGCCAGCAGCTTAGCAGACTATAAGGGAAACATTCAGTACTTC
CDR3: CASSLADYKGNIQYF

D: -
J: TRBJ1-4
V: TRBV11-2
size: -
DNA: TGTGCCAGCAGCTTAGGAGGCGGGGAGAATGAAAAACTGTTTTTT
CDR3: CASSLGGGENEKLFF

D: -
J: TRBJ2-2
V: TRBV11-3
size: -
DNA: TGTGCCAGCAGCGCAGGCCAGGGTACGGCCGGGGAGCTGTTTTTT
CDR3: CASSAGQGTAGELFF

D: TRBD1
J: TRBJ1-3
V: TRBV7-9
size: -
DNA: TGTGCCAGCAGCTTAGGAACAGGGGGATTTGGAAACACCATATATTTT
CDR3: CASSLGTGGFGNTIYF

D: -
J: TRBJ1-2
V: TRBV7-9
size: -
DNA: TGTGCCAGCAGCTTGATTGAAAGGGACTACACCTTC
CDR3: CASSLIERDYTF

D: TRBD2
J: TRBJ2-5
V: TRBV11-2
size: -
DNA: TGTGCCAGCAGCACCCGACTAGCGGGGGGACAAGAGACCCAGTACTTC
CDR3: CASSTRLAGGQETQYF

D: -
J: TRBJ2-3
V: TRBV2
size: once
DNA: TGTGCCAGCGCCACTAGCACAGATACGCAGTATTTT
CDR3: CASATSTDTQYF

D: -
J: TRBJ2-2
V: TRBV28
size: -
DNA: TGTGCCAGCAGACAAAACACCGGGGAGCTGTTTTTT
CDR3: CASRQNTGELFF

D: -
J: TRBJ2-4
V: TRBV5-1
size: -
DNA: TGCGCCAGCAGCTTGGAATCAAATAGCATTCAGTACTTC
CDR3: CASSLESNSIQYF